This T cell receptor (beta chain) stems from a study of blood T cells in healthy people across ages. The CDR3 runs to 15 residues. Trimming removed 4 bases from V and 1 base from J; junction bases left unmatched: 4. Germline assignment: CDR1 SGHRS and CDR2 YFSETQ. General study results and limits: While age rose, TCR beta diversity per million T cells dropped in a roughly linear way.

Together with a sample-barcoded 5' primer, a J-beta primer mix was included in a second PCR lasting about 6 to 11 cycles. TCRdb reanalysed the 5' RACE reads using MiXCR and keeps one entry per CDR3 protein. Here the sample spans 1.5 million or so distinct CDR3 sequences, about 45% being singletons. Of note for this clonotype: Its antigen is as yet unknown.

The sample was blood. The receptor's source is a woman under 30 in good health. The chain carries TRBV5-1 and TRBJ1-1, with TRBD1 matching over 10 bases. For the CDR3, the DNA is TGCGCCAGCAGCGAGACAGGGGGCGCGAACACTGAAGCTTTCTTT. Protein product: CASSETGGANTEAFF.